This T cell receptor (beta chain) was sequenced for a study of early T cells in non-severe SARS-CoV-2 infection. Each CDR3 protein gets one entry after TCRdb re-called the 5' RACE reads with MiXCR. The profile covers under 65,000 distinct CDR3 sequences, with less than 15% appearing a single time and approximately 8.5% taken by the ten largest. Germline V lookup: CDR1 SGHNT, CDR2 YYREEE (reference sequence). The V end was cut by 2 bases, the J end by 4 bases, with 19 bases between. CDR3 length: 16 residues. V usage is TRBV5-4 and J usage is TRBJ2-7, with D unresolved. Sequenced material: whole blood, taken at baseline. The clonotype comes from an adult who was a healthcare worker with PCR-confirmed SARS-CoV-2 infection or an uninfected control (not recorded which). CDR3 loop: CASSLGSSASLYEQYF. Here the CDR3 DNA reads TGTGCCAGCAGCTTAGGCAGCTCCGCTTCCCTTTACGAGCAGTACTTC.